The T cell receptor beta chain under discussion was sequenced for a study of blood T cell repertoires in COVID-19. Only in-frame clones appear in the TCRdb table, and some are missing; sequencing was by immunoSEQ multiplex PCR. This table has roughly 260,000 clones, around 87% appearing once. The V gene's germline CDR1 is SGHAT and CDR2 FQNNGV. This CDR3 comprises 15 residues. Trimming pared 7 bases from V and 7 bases from J, leaving 20 bases between. The chain employs TRBV11-2 and TRBJ2-1; the D gene is possibly TRBD2 (6 bases). This receptor was taken from a woman between 45 and 65 years old with acute or convalescent COVID-19. The sequencing input was peripheral blood. As DNA, the CDR3 is TGTGCCAGCAACCTTAGCGGTAGGAAGGTGAATGAGCAGTTCTTC. This sequence encodes CASNLSGRKVNEQFF.